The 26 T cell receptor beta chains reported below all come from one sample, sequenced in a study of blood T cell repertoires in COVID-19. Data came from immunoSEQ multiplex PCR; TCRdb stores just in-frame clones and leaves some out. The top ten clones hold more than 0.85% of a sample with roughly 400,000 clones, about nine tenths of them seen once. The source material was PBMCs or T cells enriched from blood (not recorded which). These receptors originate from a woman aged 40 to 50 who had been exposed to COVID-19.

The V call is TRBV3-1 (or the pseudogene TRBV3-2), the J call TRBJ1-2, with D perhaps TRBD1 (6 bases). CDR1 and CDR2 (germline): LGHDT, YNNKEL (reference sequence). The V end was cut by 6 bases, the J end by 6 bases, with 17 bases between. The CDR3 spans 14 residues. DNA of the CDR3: TGTGCCAGCAGTTTCGGGACAAATGAGAATGGCTACACCTTC. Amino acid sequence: CASSFGTNENGYTF.

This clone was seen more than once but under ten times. This chain's CDR3 is CASSPRASGSQETQYF. DNA of the CDR3: TGTGCCAGCAGTCCCCGGGCTAGCGGGAGTCAGGAGACCCAGTACTTC. This chain connects TRBV13 to TRBJ2-5; 10 bases line up with TRBD2. Germline V CDR1 and CDR2: PRHDT, FYEKMQ (reference sequence). The CDR3 runs to 16 residues. The J segment lost 5 bases and the V segment lost 6 bases, leaving 12 bases of the junction unmatched.

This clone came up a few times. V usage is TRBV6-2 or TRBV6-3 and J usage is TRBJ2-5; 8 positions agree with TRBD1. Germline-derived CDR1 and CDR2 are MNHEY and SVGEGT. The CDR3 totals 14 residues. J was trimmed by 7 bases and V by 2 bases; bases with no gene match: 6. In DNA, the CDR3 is TGTGCCAGCAGTTACACAGGGGGGCCCGGGACCCAGTACTTC. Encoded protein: CASSYTGGPGTQYF.

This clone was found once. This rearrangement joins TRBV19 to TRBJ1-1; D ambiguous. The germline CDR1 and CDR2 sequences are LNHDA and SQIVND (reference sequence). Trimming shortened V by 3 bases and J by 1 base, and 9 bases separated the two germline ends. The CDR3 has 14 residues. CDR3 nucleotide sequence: TGTGCCAGTAGTATTACAGTGTCGAACACTGAAGCTTTCTTT. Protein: CASSITVSNTEAFF.

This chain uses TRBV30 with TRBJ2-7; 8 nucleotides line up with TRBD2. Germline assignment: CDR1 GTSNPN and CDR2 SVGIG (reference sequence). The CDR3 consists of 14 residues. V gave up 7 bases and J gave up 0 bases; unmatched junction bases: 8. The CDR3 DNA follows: TGTGCCTCAATGAATGCGGGGGGCTCCTACGAGCAGTACTTC. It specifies CASMNAGGSYEQYF.

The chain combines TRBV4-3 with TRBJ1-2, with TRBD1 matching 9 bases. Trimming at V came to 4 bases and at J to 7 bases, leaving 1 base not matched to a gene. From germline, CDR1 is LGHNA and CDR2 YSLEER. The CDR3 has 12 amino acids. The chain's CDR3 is CASSRDRAGYTF. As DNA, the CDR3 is TGCGCCAGCAGCCGGGACAGGGCTGGCTACACCTTC.

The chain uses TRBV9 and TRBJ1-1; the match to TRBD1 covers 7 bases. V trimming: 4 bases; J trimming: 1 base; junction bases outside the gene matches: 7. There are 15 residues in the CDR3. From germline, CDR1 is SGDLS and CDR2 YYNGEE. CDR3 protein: CASSPRQGSNTEAFF. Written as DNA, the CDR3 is TGTGCCAGCAGCCCCCGACAGGGATCGAACACTGAAGCTTTCTTT.

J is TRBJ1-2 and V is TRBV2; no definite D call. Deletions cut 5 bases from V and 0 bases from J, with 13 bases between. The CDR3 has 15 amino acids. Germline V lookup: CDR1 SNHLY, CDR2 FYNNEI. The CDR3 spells CASSKSRGTNYGYTF. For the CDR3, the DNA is TGTGCCAGCAGTAAGTCCAGAGGCACTAACTATGGCTACACCTTC.

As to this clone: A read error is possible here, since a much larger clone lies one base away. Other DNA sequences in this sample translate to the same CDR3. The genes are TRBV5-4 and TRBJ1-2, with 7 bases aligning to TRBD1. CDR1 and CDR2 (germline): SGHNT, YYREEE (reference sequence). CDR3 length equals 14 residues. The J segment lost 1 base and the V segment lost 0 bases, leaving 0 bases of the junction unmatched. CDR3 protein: CASSLDRGNYGYTF. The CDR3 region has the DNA TGTGCCAGCAGCTTGGACAGGGGTAACTATGGCTACACCTTC.

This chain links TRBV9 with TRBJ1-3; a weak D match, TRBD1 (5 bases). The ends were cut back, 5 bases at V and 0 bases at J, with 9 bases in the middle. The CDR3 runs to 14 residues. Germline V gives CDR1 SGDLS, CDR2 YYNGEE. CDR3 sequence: CASSVQVSGNTIYF. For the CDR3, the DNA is TGTGCCAGCAGTGTACAGGTCTCTGGAAACACCATATATTTT. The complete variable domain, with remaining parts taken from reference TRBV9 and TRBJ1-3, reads DSGVTQTPKHLITATGQRVTLRCSPRSGDLSVYWYQQSLDQGLQFLIQYYNGEERAKGNILERFSAQQFPDLHSELNLSSLELGDSALYFCASSVQVSGNTIYFGEGSWLTVV.

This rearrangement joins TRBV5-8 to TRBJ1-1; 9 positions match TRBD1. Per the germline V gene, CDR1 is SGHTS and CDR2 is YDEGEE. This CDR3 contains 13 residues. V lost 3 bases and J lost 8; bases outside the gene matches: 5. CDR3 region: CASSSTGGREAFF. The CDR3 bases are TGTGCCAGCAGCTCAACAGGGGGCAGAGAAGCTTTCTTT.

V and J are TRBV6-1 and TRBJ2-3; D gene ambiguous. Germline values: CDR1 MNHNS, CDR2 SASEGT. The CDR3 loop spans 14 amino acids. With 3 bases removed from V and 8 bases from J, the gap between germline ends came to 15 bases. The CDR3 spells CASSEELQVGTQYF. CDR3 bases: TGTGCCAGCAGTGAGGAGCTGCAAGTTGGTACGCAGTATTTT.

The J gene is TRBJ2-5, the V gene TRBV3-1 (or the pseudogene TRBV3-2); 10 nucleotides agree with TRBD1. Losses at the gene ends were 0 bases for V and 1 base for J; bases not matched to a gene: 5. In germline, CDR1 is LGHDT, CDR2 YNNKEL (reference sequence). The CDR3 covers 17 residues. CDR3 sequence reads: CASSQDSGTGVQETQYF. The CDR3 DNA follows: TGTGCCAGCAGCCAAGACTCCGGGACAGGGGTCCAAGAGACCCAGTACTTC.

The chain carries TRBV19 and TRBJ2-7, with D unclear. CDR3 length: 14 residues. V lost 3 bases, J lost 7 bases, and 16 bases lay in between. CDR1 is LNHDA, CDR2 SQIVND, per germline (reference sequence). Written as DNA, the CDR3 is TGTGCCAGTAGTATTGACATTCTAAGTCCGGAGCAGTACTTC. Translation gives CASSIDILSPEQYF.

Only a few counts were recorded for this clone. The CDR3 coding sequence is TGTGCCAGCAGCTACCAAAGACTCTACTACGAGCAGTACTTC. It encodes CASSYQRLYYEQYF. This chain joins TRBV7-8 and TRBJ2-7; no firm D call. Germline CDR1 and CDR2: SGHVS and FQNEAQ. The CDR3 extends over 14 amino acids. V was clipped by 4 bases and J by 3 bases, with 13 bases between them.

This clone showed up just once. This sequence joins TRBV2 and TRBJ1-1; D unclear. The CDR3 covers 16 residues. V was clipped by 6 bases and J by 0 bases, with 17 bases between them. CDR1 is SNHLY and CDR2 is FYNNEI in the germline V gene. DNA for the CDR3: TGTGCCAGCAGGTCTGAAGTCGGGATTATGAACACTGAAGCTTTCTTT. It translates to CASRSEVGIMNTEAFF.

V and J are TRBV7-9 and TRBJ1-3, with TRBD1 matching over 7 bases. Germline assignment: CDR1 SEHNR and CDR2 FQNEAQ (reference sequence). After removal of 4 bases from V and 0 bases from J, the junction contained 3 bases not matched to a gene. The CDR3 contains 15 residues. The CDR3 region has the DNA TGTGCCAGCAGCTCCGGGACAGACTCTGGAAACACCATATATTTT. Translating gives CASSSGTDSGNTIYF.

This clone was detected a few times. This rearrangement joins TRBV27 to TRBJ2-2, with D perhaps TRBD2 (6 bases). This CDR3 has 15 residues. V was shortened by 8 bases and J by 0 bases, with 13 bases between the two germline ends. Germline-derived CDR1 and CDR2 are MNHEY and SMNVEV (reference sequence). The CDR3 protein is CASGDWNSNTGELFF. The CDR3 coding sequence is TGTGCCAGCGGGGACTGGAACTCGAACACCGGGGAGCTGTTTTTT.

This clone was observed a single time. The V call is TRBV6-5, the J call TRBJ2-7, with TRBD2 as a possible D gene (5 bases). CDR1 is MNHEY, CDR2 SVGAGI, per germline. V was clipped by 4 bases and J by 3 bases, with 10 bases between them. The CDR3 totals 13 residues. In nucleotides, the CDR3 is TGTGCCAGCAGTTTGGGCCGGGACTACGAGCAGTACTTC. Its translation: CASSLGRDYEQYF.

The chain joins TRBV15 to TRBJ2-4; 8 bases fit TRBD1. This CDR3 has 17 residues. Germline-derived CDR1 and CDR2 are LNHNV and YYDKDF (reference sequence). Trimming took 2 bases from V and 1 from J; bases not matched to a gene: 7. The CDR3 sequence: CATSRSPGGWAKNIQYF. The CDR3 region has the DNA TGTGCCACCAGCAGATCTCCAGGGGGCTGGGCCAAAAACATTCAGTACTTC.

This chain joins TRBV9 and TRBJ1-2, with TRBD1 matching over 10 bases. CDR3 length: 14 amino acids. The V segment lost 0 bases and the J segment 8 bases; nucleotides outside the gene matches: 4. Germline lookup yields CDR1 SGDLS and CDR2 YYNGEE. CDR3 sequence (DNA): TGTGCCAGCAGCGTAGTGGACAGGGGGGAAGGCTACACCTTC. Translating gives CASSVVDRGEGYTF.

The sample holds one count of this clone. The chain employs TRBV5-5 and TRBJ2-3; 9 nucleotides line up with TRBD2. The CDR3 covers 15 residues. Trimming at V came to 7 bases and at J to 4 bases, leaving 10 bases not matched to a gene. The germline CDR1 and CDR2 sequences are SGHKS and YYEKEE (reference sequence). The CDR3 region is CASGEAAGGPDTQYF. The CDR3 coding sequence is TGTGCCAGCGGGGAGGCAGCGGGGGGCCCAGATACGCAGTATTTT.

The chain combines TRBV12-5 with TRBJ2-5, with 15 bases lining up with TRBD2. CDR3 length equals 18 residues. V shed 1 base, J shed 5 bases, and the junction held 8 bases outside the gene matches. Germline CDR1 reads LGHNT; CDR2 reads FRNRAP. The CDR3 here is CASGLAGTSGRRAETQYF. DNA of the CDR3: TGTGCTAGTGGTTTGGCGGGGACTAGCGGGAGGAGGGCGGAGACCCAGTACTTC.

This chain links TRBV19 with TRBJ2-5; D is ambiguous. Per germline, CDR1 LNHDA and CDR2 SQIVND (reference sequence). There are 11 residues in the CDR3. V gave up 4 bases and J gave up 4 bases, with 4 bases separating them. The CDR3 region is CASSTGETQYF. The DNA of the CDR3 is TGTGCCAGTAGTACGGGAGAGACCCAGTACTTC. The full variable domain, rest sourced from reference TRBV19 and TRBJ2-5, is DGGITQSPKYLFRKEGQNVTLSCEQNLNHDAMYWYRQDPGQGLRLIYYSQIVNDFQKGDIAEGYSVSREKKESFPLTVTSAQKNPTAFYLCASSTGETQYFGPGTRLLVL.

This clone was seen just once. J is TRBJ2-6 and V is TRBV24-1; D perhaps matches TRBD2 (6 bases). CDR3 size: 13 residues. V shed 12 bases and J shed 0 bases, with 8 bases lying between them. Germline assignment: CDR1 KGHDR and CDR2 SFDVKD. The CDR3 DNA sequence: TGTGCCCCCGGGGGCTCTGGGGCCAACGTCCTGACTTTC. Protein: CAPGGSGANVLTF.

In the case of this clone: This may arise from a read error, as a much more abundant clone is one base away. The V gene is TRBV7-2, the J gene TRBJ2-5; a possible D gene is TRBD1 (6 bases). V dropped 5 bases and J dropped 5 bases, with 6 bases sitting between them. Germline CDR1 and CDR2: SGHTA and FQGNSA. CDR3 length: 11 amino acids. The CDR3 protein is CASSTGETQYF. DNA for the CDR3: TGTGCCAGCAGCACAGGGGAGACCCAGTACTTC.